This record concerns one T cell receptor (beta chain) sequence. The data stem from a study of CD8+ T cells in alopecia areata. Treatment indicated: oral pan-JAK inhibitor, 5-10 mg twice daily. PBMCs, the starting material, were the source of sorted CD4+ and CD8+ T cells. TCR sequencing used cDNA made by reverse transcription of extracted RNA. The table came from immunoSEQ multiplex PCR; TCRdb's copy has only in-frame clones and leaves some out. The sample gives around 120,000 clones, 61% of which show up once; 5.7% is in the top ten. The specimen comprised CD4+ T cells sorted from blood, sampled at week 4, from a patient treated with tofacitinib. The source of this sequence is a human donor with alopecia areata.

The CDR3 spells CASRGQGISPLHF. The CDR3 DNA is TGTGCCAGCAGGGGACAGGGCATTTCACCCCTCCACTTT. The V and J genes are TRBV7-6 and TRBJ1-6; 9 bases are shared with TRBD1. V shed 6 bases and J 9 bases; nucleotides not matched to a gene: 3. Germline lookup yields CDR1 SGHVS and CDR2 FNYEAQ. CDR3 size: 13 residues.